The clone carrying this T cell receptor beta chain was picked up a small number of times. Its antigen is as yet unknown. Use of 60 Vbeta and 13 Jbeta primers characterized the PCR. TCRdb's copy holds only in-frame clones and misses some; the assay was immunoSEQ multiplex PCR. The sample holds fewer than 65,000 clones, about 72% seen once. V gave up 2 bases and J gave up 5 bases, with 10 bases separating them. The CDR3 length is 14 residues. Germline V gives CDR1 SEHNR, CDR2 FQNEAQ (reference sequence). The data originate from a study of cytomegalovirus exposure and HLA in healthy donors. Regarding the study as a whole: Productive status was seen about 90% or about 30% of the time for most TCR beta V segments in an earlier analysis.

This clonotype was sampled from a woman aged 40 to 50 in good health and CMV-seropositive. Sequenced sample: PBMCs. This rearrangement joins TRBV7-9 to TRBJ2-1; D uncertain. The CDR3 region is CASSLRSGNNEQFF. The DNA of the CDR3 is TGTGCCAGCAGCTTAAGGTCAGGCAACAATGAGCAGTTCTTC.